The 17 T cell receptor beta chains below come from one sample, sequenced in a study of identical twins. TCRdb processed the 5' RACE reads anew with MiXCR; each CDR3 protein has one entry. The data show more than 650,000 distinct CDR3 sequences, over 5% seen once. Source material: naive T cells sorted from blood. These receptors were taken from a man younger than 35 in good health.

In the case of this clonotype: This may come from a read error, since a much larger clone is one base off. Lacking the conserved final phenylalanine or tryptophan, this CDR3 likely reflects a read error. This sequence joins TRBV29-1 and TRBJ2-4; the D gene is possibly TRBD1 (5 bases). The ends were cut back, 5 bases at V and 13 bases at J, with 15 bases in the middle. The CDR3 is 11 residues long. Looked up from germline, CDR1 is SQVTM and CDR2 is ANQGSEA. The CDR3 reads CSVLLGGAQYL. The CDR3 DNA sequence: TGCAGCGTTCTTCTTGGTGGGGCCCAGTACTTA.

The rearrangement joins TRBV27 to TRBJ2-3, with D possibly matching TRBD2 (6 bases). The CDR3 has 17 residues. The V gene lost 5 bases and the J gene lost 0 bases, with 18 bases spanning the gap. Germline loops: CDR1 MNHEY, CDR2 SMNVEV (reference sequence). The DNA for the CDR3 is TGTGCCAGCAGTCCGGGGGAACTTCACCCTAGCACAGATACGCAGTATTTT. Amino acids: CASSPGELHPSTDTQYF.

This clonotype was detected many times. This chain links TRBV20-1 with TRBJ2-1; perhaps TRBD2 as D (5 bases). CDR1 is DFQATT, CDR2 SNEGSKA, per germline (reference sequence). The length of the CDR3 is 14 residues. V was shortened by 0 bases and J by 9 bases, with 15 bases between the two germline ends. CDR3 bases: TGCAGTGCTAGAGATGTACGGAAGACTACTGAGCAGTTCTTC. It encodes CSARDVRKTTEQFF.

This clonotype was observed at least ten times. The CDR3 coding sequence is TGCGCCAGCAGCGCTGACTACGAGCAGTACTTC. It yields the protein CASSADYEQYF. The rearrangement uses TRBV5-1 and TRBJ2-7; D gene unclear. Germline lookup yields CDR1 SGHRS and CDR2 YFSETQ. CDR3 size: 11 residues. Trimming took off 4 bases at V and 3 bases at J, with 5 bases between the two ends.

In its sample, this clonotype was seen many times. This chain uses TRBV5-1 with TRBJ2-2; no clear D. The germline V gene has CDR1 SGHRS and CDR2 YFSETQ. This CDR3 region has 15 residues. V was pared by 1 base and J by 0 bases, with 7 bases between. This CDR3 is CASSLIQSNTGELFF. Written as DNA, the CDR3 is TGCGCCAGCAGCTTGATACAGTCGAACACCGGGGAGCTGTTTTTT.

V usage is TRBV20-1 and J usage is TRBJ2-6; D remains unclear. The germline V gene encodes CDR1 DFQATT and CDR2 SNEGSKA (reference sequence). The CDR3 sequence is 16 residues long. Trimming took off 0 bases at V and 4 bases at J, with 13 bases between the two ends. Written as DNA, the CDR3 is TGCAGTGCTAGAGATTCAGCTTCGGCCGGGGCCAACGTCCTGACTTTC. It yields the protein CSARDSASAGANVLTF.

This clonotype was observed many times. This chain connects TRBV10-3 to TRBJ2-7; tentative D call: TRBD2 (6 bases). CDR1 is ENHRY and CDR2 is SYGVKD in the germline V gene. The CDR3 runs 13 residues. V lost 5 bases and J lost 5, with 13 bases in between. CDR3: CAISPAGSDEQYF. CDR3 sequence (DNA): TGTGCCATCAGTCCAGCGGGTTCGGACGAGCAGTACTTC.

With respect to this clonotype: A much more abundant neighbour one base away suggests this may be a read error. This CDR3 fails to terminate in the conserved phenylalanine or tryptophan, so it likely reflects a read error. The genes are TRBV13 and TRBJ2-1, with 10 positions matching TRBD2. The trim removed 6 bases at V and 0 bases at J, leaving 8 bases unmatched. The CDR3 is 17 residues long. Per germline, CDR1 PRHDT and CDR2 FYEKMQ (reference sequence). CDR3: CASSDTSGKDSYNEQFY. In DNA, the CDR3 is TGTGCCAGCAGTGATACTAGCGGGAAGGACTCCTACAATGAGCAGTTCTAC.

This clonotype was picked up many times. The chain recombines TRBV18 with TRBJ2-5; no clear D gene. The ends were cut back, 3 bases at V and 5 bases at J, with 13 bases in the middle. The CDR3 covers 14 residues. Germline values: CDR1 KGHSH, CDR2 LQKENI. The CDR3 DNA is TGTGCCAGCTCACCCATCGAAGGGCTGGAGACCCAGTACTTC. It is translated as CASSPIEGLETQYF.

This clonotype occurred a few times. The gene calls are TRBV7-2 and TRBJ2-3; tentatively, D is TRBD1 or TRBD2 (5 bases each). The CDR3 is made up of 17 amino acids. Trimming cost V 1 base and J 5 bases, with 19 bases left between them. The germline CDR1 and CDR2 sequences are SGHTA and FQGNSA. The CDR3 DNA sequence: TGTGCCAGCAGCTTAGTCGGATCGGGGACCTGGGGAGATACGCAGTATTTT. It specifies CASSLVGSGTWGDTQYF. The full variable domain, with the rest looked up from reference TRBV7-2 and TRBJ2-3, is GAGVSQSPSNKVTEKGKDVELRCDPISGHTALYWYRQSLGQGLEFLIYFQGNSAPDKSGLPSDRFSAERTGGSVSTLTIQRTQQEDSAVYLCASSLVGSGTWGDTQYFGPGTRLTVL.

This clonotype was picked up many times. This chain joins TRBV29-1 and TRBJ1-1; D may be TRBD1 (5 bases). Trimming stripped 4 bases from V and 1 base from J, with 10 bases between. CDR3 length: 13 amino acids. Germline V gives CDR1 SQVTM, CDR2 ANQGSEA. The CDR3 DNA sequence: TGCAGCGTTGTGATCAGGGAGAACACTGAAGCTTTCTTT. Protein product: CSVVIRENTEAFF. The whole variable domain, filled in from reference TRBV29-1 and TRBJ1-1, reads SAVISQKPSRDICQRGTSLTIQCQVDSQVTMMFWYRQQPGQSLTLIATANQGSEATYESGFVIDKFPISRPNLTFSTLTVSNMSPEDSSIYLCSVVIRENTEAFFGQGTRLTVV.

This clonotype came up a few times. The chain recombines TRBV27 with TRBJ2-5, with 8 positions matching TRBD2. The CDR3 sequence is 16 residues long. V trimming: 4 bases; J trimming: 1 base; junction bases outside the gene matches: 8. From germline, CDR1 is MNHEY and CDR2 SMNVEV (reference sequence). In DNA, the CDR3 is TGTGCCAGCAGTTATGGGACTAGGACGGTCCAAGAGACCCAGTACTTC. Translation gives CASSYGTRTVQETQYF.

This clonotype showed up just a few times. This chain links TRBV18 with TRBJ1-5; no clear D gene. The V end was cut by 6 bases, the J end by 1 base, with 13 bases between. Germline V gives CDR1 KGHSH, CDR2 LQKENI. The CDR3 is 15 residues long. The CDR3 DNA follows: TGTGCCAGCTCTCCCAAAGGAGGGAGCAATCAGCCCCAGCATTTT. This codes for CASSPKGGSNQPQHF.

Ten or more counts support this clonotype. The V call is TRBV4-3, the J call TRBJ2-1, with a tentative D call TRBD1 (5 bases). The CDR3 is 15 residues long. Looked up from germline, CDR1 is LGHNA and CDR2 is YSLEER. V was clipped by 1 base and J by 2 bases, with 9 bases between them. The CDR3 DNA follows: TGCGCCAGCAGCCAAGGCGAGGACACCTACAATGAGCAGTTCTTC. Translating it yields CASSQGEDTYNEQFF.

In this sample, this clonotype turned up many times. The CDR3 bases are TGTGCCAGCACCGGGCCCCACCCCACCGGGGAGCTGTTTTTT. This codes for CASTGPHPTGELFF. The rearrangement joins TRBV12-3 or TRBV12-4 to TRBJ2-2, with D unresolved. The CDR3 runs 14 residues. Trimming took 7 bases from V and 4 from J, leaving 13 bases between them.

This clonotype appeared many times. The chain joins TRBV7-2 to TRBJ1-1; D unclear. The V and J ends lost 3 bases and 3 bases respectively, with 11 bases between them. Germline-derived CDR1 and CDR2 are SGHTA and FQGNSA. The CDR3 extends over 14 amino acids. Written as DNA, the CDR3 is TGTGCCAGCAGCTTTTTGACGGCTGACACTGAAGCTTTCTTT. This translates into CASSFLTADTEAFF.

This clonotype was seen ten or more times. The chain employs TRBV29-1 and TRBJ1-5; TRBD1 matches 10 bases. The CDR3 length is 15 residues. CDR1 is SQVTM, CDR2 ANQGSEA, per germline. V dropped 6 bases and J dropped 2; count of bases not matched to a gene: 7. CDR3 DNA: TGCAGCGTGCGACAGGGGGCGGAGGGCAATCAGCCCCAGCATTTT. Its translation is CSVRQGAEGNQPQHF.